These 8 T cell receptor beta chains were all obtained from the same sample, sequenced in a study of memory CD4+ T cells and cytomegalovirus serostatus. The sort gate was single viable CD3+CD4+CD8-CD45RO+ cells for memory CD4+ T cells. The repertoire was sequenced with immunoSEQ multiplex PCR; TCRdb's copy has only in-frame clones and lacks some. The table includes approximately 46,000 clones, 79% detected once. Specimen: memory CD4+ T cells from blood. Source of these receptors: an adult in good health and CMV-seronegative.

This clone was counted a single time. The chain is built from TRBV2 and TRBJ2-3; D unclear. Looked up from germline, CDR1 is SNHLY and CDR2 is FYNNEI. This CDR3 has 12 residues. Trimming stripped 4 bases from V and 6 bases from J, with 8 bases between. CDR3 protein: CASSAGFDTQYF. The DNA of the CDR3 is TGTGCCAGCAGTGCAGGATTCGATACGCAGTATTTT.

The chain couples TRBV19 to TRBJ1-5, with 8 bases that match TRBD1. The CDR3 is made up of 15 amino acids. Germline V gene data show CDR1 as LNHDA and CDR2 as SQIVND (reference sequence). The ends lost 6 bases at V and 2 bases at J; junction bases unmatched: 6. CDR3 nucleotide sequence: TGTGCCAGTAGAAAAGGACAGGGCGGCAATCAGCCCCAGCATTTT. This sequence encodes CASRKGQGGNQPQHF.

V is TRBV5-4 and J is TRBJ2-2; 12 bases map to TRBD2. Trimming cost V 2 bases and J 4 bases; bases outside gene matches: 6. The germline CDR1 and CDR2 sequences are SGHNT and YYREEE (reference sequence). The length of the CDR3 is 17 residues. The CDR3 loop is CASSFGLAGSGTGELFF. DNA for the CDR3: TGTGCCAGCAGCTTTGGACTAGCGGGATCGGGCACCGGGGAGCTGTTTTTT.

The rearrangement uses TRBV5-6 and TRBJ1-2; TRBD1 agrees at 9 bases. Per germline, CDR1 SGHDT and CDR2 YYEEEE. This CDR3 region has 18 residues. V was pared by 0 bases and J by 8 bases, with 17 bases of the junction left unmatched. CDR3 protein: CASSLGVPGQGLFGGYTF. CDR3 in DNA: TGTGCCAGCAGCTTGGGTGTCCCGGGACAGGGCCTCTTCGGGGGCTACACCTTC.

The gene calls are TRBV7-3 and TRBJ2-1; 14 bases are a match to TRBD2. The length of the CDR3 is 16 residues. CDR1 and CDR2 (germline): SGHTA, FQGTGA. J gave up 9 bases and V 5 bases, and 9 bases lay outside the gene matches. CDR3 loop: CASSTGLAGALGEQFF. In DNA, the CDR3 is TGTGCCAGCAGCACGGGACTAGCGGGAGCTTTAGGTGAGCAGTTCTTC.

The chain couples TRBV5-1 to TRBJ2-3; the D gene could be TRBD1 or TRBD2 (6 bases each). Looked up from germline, CDR1 is SGHRS and CDR2 is YFSETQ. The V gene lost 1 base and the J gene lost 0 bases, with 12 bases spanning the gap. The CDR3 totals 16 residues. CDR3 in amino acids: CASSLSGGTSTDTQYF. CDR3 sequence (DNA): TGCGCCAGCAGCTTGTCCGGCGGGACAAGCACAGATACGCAGTATTTT.

The chain has TRBV7-8 and TRBJ2-3; D ambiguous. The CDR3 sequence is 14 residues long. Germline values: CDR1 SGHVS, CDR2 FQNEAQ. Trimming took 5 bases from V and 2 from J, leaving 11 bases between them. The CDR3, as DNA: TGTGCCAGCAGCCTGGGCCCGGACACAGATACGCAGTATTTT. Protein product: CASSLGPDTDTQYF.

The chain couples TRBV5-6 to TRBJ2-7; D gene ambiguous. This CDR3 has 13 amino acids. The germline V and J ends were trimmed by 2 bases and 3 bases, with 9 bases remaining between them. Germline lookup yields CDR1 SGHDT and CDR2 YYEEEE. DNA for the CDR3: TGTGCCAGCAGCTTATGGGGTTACTACGAGCAGTACTTC. Protein product: CASSLWGYYEQYF.